This is a list of T cell receptor beta chains from one sample in a study of blood T cell repertoires in COVID-19. Measured with immunoSEQ multiplex PCR; TCRdb has only the in-frame clones, and not every one. This table has about 260,000 clones, 88% appearing once. The sample consisted of peripheral blood. These receptors were obtained from a woman under 40 with COVID-19, enrolled during active disease. Both conserved end residues are part of each CDR3. Fields, in order: J gene, V gene, clone size, D gene, CDR3 DNA, CDR3 protein. D genes are given only for firm matches. The listing skips clone size in some rows; elsewhere it reads once, few, many or a size class.

>TRBJ2-1|TRBV28|NA|TRBD2
TGTGCCAGCAGGGGACTAGCGGGAGTTAGTGAGCAGTTCTTC
CASRGLAGVSEQFF
>TRBJ2-7|TRBV2|NA|NA
TGTGCCACTAGGGGGTATACCTACGAGCAGTACTTC
CATRGYTYEQYF
>TRBJ2-2|TRBV4-2|NA|TRBD1
TGTGCCAGCAGCCCTACGGACAGGGAGGCCGGGGAGCTGTTTTTT
CASSPTDREAGELFF
>TRBJ1-1|TRBV5-6|NA|TRBD1
TGTGCCAGCAGCCAGATGACAGGGGGGAACACTGAAGCTTTCTTT
CASSQMTGGNTEAFF
>TRBJ2-1|TRBV18|NA|NA
TGTGCCAGCTCACCCGGAGCGGAGTCCTTTGAGCAGTTCTTC
CASSPGAESFEQFF
>TRBJ1-1|TRBV4-3|once|TRBD1
TGCGCCAGCAGCCAAGAGGGCAGGGGGCTACCGAACACTGAAGCTTTCTTT
CASSQEGRGLPNTEAFF
>TRBJ2-7|TRBV24-1|NA|TRBD2
TGTGCCACCAGTGACTCTACTAGCGGGAGTCTCCGGGAGCAGTACTTC
CATSDSTSGSLREQYF
>TRBJ2-7|TRBV6-5|NA|NA
TGTGCCAGCCTCCCTGCTAAGGGGCGCGGCGAGCAGTACTTC
CASLPAKGRGEQYF
>TRBJ2-1|TRBV27|NA|TRBD2
TGTGCCAGCTGCGGCGGGAGCTCCTACAATGAGCAGTTCTTC
CASCGGSSYNEQFF
>TRBJ2-2|TRBV7-7|NA|NA
TGTGCTAGCAGCCCCGGGTCAGCGAGGAACACCGGGGAGCTGTTTTTT
CASSPGSARNTGELFF
>TRBJ2-1|TRBV5-1|NA|NA
TGCGCCAGCAGCGCTTTCAGAAATGAGCAGTTCTTC
CASSAFRNEQFF
>TRBJ2-3|TRBV27|NA|NA
TGTGCCAGCAGCCCCGGGGGTGTGAGTGATACGCAGTATTTT
CASSPGGVSDTQYF
>TRBJ2-2|TRBV19|NA|NA
TGTGCCAGTAGTATAGATCAACGAAGGGAGAGGGAGCTGTTTTTT
CASSIDQRRERELFF
>TRBJ2-5|TRBV30|NA|NA
TGTGCCTGGAATAACCAAGAGACCCAGTACTTC
CAWNNQETQYF
>TRBJ2-1|TRBV5-5|NA|NA
TGTGCCAGCAGCCTCGTCAGTTACAATGAGCAGTTCTTC
CASSLVSYNEQFF
>TRBJ1-4|TRBV7-9|NA|NA
TGTGCCAGCAGCTCCGAATCAGGGGCGTCTAATGAAAAACTGTTTTTT
CASSSESGASNEKLFF
>TRBJ2-7|TRBV2|NA|NA
TGTGCCAGCGTCAATTCGGGGGGCTGGTACGAGCAGTACTTC
CASVNSGGWYEQYF